Each of the 21 T cell receptor beta chains below was sequenced from the same sample in a study of T cells in Graves' hyperthyroidism and ophthalmopathy. The CDR3 regions of TCR beta were amplified from RNA transcripts. HTBI primers were used for first-round RT-PCR of the TCR CDR3. Using its own MiXCR run on the multiplex PCR reads, TCRdb lists one record per CDR3 protein. Of over 500,000 distinct CDR3 sequences in the sample, approximately 49% were seen once. Sequenced: peripheral blood or thyroid tissue (not recorded which). The receptors come from an adult woman with Graves' disease, either hyperthyroidism or ophthalmopathy (not recorded which).

This clonotype has at least ten counts. The chain has TRBV7-8 and TRBJ1-6; maybe TRBD1 (6 bases). The CDR3 consists of 13 residues. The germline V gene has CDR1 SGHVS and CDR2 FQNEAQ. Between the trimmed V and J ends, which lost 8 bases and 9 bases, there was a span of 14 bases. CDR3 DNA: TGTGCCAGCCGCTCTGGGACACCTTCACCCCTCCACTTT. This gives the protein CASRSGTPSPLHF.

This clonotype was found once. The junction differs from germline at one of its ends, possibly a read error. The chain combines TRBV6-5 with TRBJ1-5, with a weak D call TRBD1 (5 bases). Germline values: CDR1 MNHEY, CDR2 SVGAGI. There are 13 residues in the CDR3. The CDR3 DNA is TGTGCCATCAGTGGGGACGGTGTTCGGCCCCAGCATTTT. Amino acids: CAISGDGVRPQHF.

This clonotype was counted ten times or more. This sequence joins TRBV20-1 and TRBJ1-2; TRBD1 matches 7 bases. This CDR3 region has 13 residues. Trimming removed 4 bases from V and 3 bases from J; junction bases left unmatched: 5. Germline V gene data show CDR1 as DFQATT and CDR2 as SNEGSKA (reference sequence). In DNA form, the CDR3 reads TGCAGTGCTAAGACAGGGCGGGACTATGGCTACACCTTC. It translates to CSAKTGRDYGYTF.

The rearrangement links TRBV4-1 to TRBJ2-7; 10 bases agree with TRBD1. The CDR3 totals 16 residues. V lost 0 bases to trimming and J lost 2 bases; unmatched junction nucleotides: 4. The V gene's germline CDR1 is MGHRA and CDR2 YSYEKL. CDR3 in DNA: TGCGCCAGCAGCCAAGATCGGACAGGGGGGGCCTACGAGCAGTACTTC. This codes for CASSQDRTGGAYEQYF.

The rearrangement links TRBV25-1 to TRBJ1-2; D remains unclear. Germline V gene lookup returns CDR1 MGHDK and CDR2 SYGVNS. The V end was cut by 5 bases, the J end by 0 bases, with 16 bases between. This CDR3 spans 16 amino acids. Here the CDR3 reads CASSNETRGSNYGYTF. In DNA form, the CDR3 reads TGTGCCAGCAGTAACGAAACCAGAGGCTCTAACTATGGCTACACCTTC.

This chain connects TRBV30 to TRBJ1-6, with a tentative D call TRBD1 (6 bases). Trimming removed 3 bases at V and 8 bases at J, with 14 bases between. This CDR3 contains 14 residues. Germline V CDR1 and CDR2: GTSNPN, SVGIG (reference sequence). In DNA form, the CDR3 reads TGTGCCTGGAGCCGGGGGACAATAGATTCACCCCTCCACTTT. Translated, it gives CAWSRGTIDSPLHF.

The chain joins TRBV6-5 to TRBJ1-3; TRBD1 might be the D (6 bases). V gave up 2 bases and J gave up 4 bases, with 18 bases separating them. Germline V gene lookup returns CDR1 MNHEY and CDR2 SVGAGI. There are 17 residues in the CDR3. CDR3 sequence: CASSYGGPLIKGNTIYF. The CDR3 bases are TGTGCCAGCAGTTACGGGGGGCCCTTAATTAAGGGAAACACCATATATTTT.

This clonotype was counted ten times or more. This chain connects TRBV12-3 or TRBV12-4 to TRBJ2-7; 7 nucleotides agree with TRBD2. V shed 6 bases and J 2 bases; nucleotides not matched to a gene: 10. The CDR3 is 15 residues long. The CDR3 spells CASSPASGAAYEQYF. CDR3 nucleotides: TGTGCCAGCAGCCCAGCTAGCGGCGCGGCCTACGAGCAGTACTTC.

This clonotype was recorded at least ten times. This sequence joins TRBV29-1 and TRBJ1-1; the D is unclear. Germline-derived CDR1 and CDR2 are SQVTM and ANQGSEA. The CDR3 covers 10 residues. V lost 6 bases, J lost 11 bases, and 13 bases lay in between. Here the CDR3 reads CSVGVRRAFF. CDR3 sequence (DNA): TGCAGCGTCGGAGTAAGACGGGCTTTCTTT.

This clonotype was seen ten or more times. The CDR3 DNA follows: TGTGCCAGCAGTGAAGTTGGAGAACTGTTTTTT. It translates to CASSEVGELFF. The chain employs TRBV2 and TRBJ1-4, with unresolved D. Trimming took off 1 base at V and 12 bases at J, with 6 bases between the two ends. Looked up from germline, CDR1 is SNHLY and CDR2 is FYNNEI. This CDR3 comprises 11 residues.

In this sample, this clonotype turned up many times. V and J are TRBV5-8 and TRBJ2-7; D not resolved. CDR1 is SGHTS, CDR2 YDEGEE, per germline. Trimming removed 3 bases at V and 6 bases at J, with 7 bases between. There are 11 residues in the CDR3. The CDR3 spells CASSWGREQYF. The CDR3 DNA is TGTGCCAGCAGCTGGGGTCGCGAGCAGTACTTC.

The rearrangement joins TRBV25-1 to TRBJ2-7, with unresolved D. Germline CDR1 MGHDK, CDR2 SYGVNS. V lost 4 bases and J 5 bases, leaving 9 bases between the germline ends. The CDR3 consists of 12 residues. CDR3 DNA sequence: TGTGCCAGCAGTGGGACCTCGAACGAGCAGTACTTC. Amino acid sequence: CASSGTSNEQYF.

This clonotype occurred many times. This rearrangement joins TRBV7-9 to TRBJ2-7; D ambiguous. This CDR3 has 13 amino acids. The V and J ends lost 2 bases and 2 bases respectively, with 7 bases between them. Germline V gene lookup returns CDR1 SEHNR and CDR2 FQNEAQ (reference sequence). The CDR3 here is CASSLTATYEQYF. Here the CDR3 DNA reads TGTGCCAGCAGCTTAACTGCCACCTACGAGCAGTACTTC.

This clonotype showed up many times. The rearrangement links TRBV6-2 or TRBV6-3 to TRBJ1-5; D is possibly TRBD1 (6 bases). This CDR3 contains 16 residues. The V end lost 6 bases, the J end lost 3 bases, and 18 bases lay between the germline ends. Germline values: CDR1 MNHEY, CDR2 SVGEGT. The CDR3 coding sequence is TGTGCCAGCAGCATAAAAGCTACAGGGAACAATCAGCCCCAGCATTTT. As protein: CASSIKATGNNQPQHF.

This clonotype was counted many times. V gene TRBV7-9 combines with J gene TRBJ2-7; D call uncertain. Trimming removed 5 bases at V and 2 bases at J, with 19 bases between. This CDR3 comprises 16 residues. Germline CDR1 is SEHNR and CDR2 is FQNEAQ (reference sequence). The CDR3 protein is CASSPPSGSFTYEQYF. CDR3 in DNA: TGTGCCAGCAGCCCCCCTTCGGGTTCGTTTACCTACGAGCAGTACTTC.

This clonotype was seen at least ten times. Here the CDR3 reads CASSIQGRGTGELFF. For the CDR3, the DNA is TGTGCCAGTAGTATACAGGGGCGCGGCACCGGGGAGCTGTTTTTT. The chain carries TRBV19 and TRBJ2-2; D may be TRBD1 (6 bases). The V end was cut by 2 bases, the J end by 4 bases, with 11 bases between. The CDR3 is 15 amino acids. Germline assignment: CDR1 LNHDA and CDR2 SQIVND (reference sequence).

The chain has TRBV9 and TRBJ2-2; D may match TRBD1 or TRBD2 (11 bases each). Deletions cut 0 bases from V and 5 bases from J, with 35 bases between. Germline CDR1 SGDLS, CDR2 YYNGEE. The CDR3 totals 23 residues. CDR3 nucleotide sequence: TGTGCCAGCAGCGTAGCTTCCGGACAGGGGGCGACTAGCGGGACGCTCTGGACCGGGGAGCTGTTTTTT. Translating it yields CASSVASGQGATSGTLWTGELFF. Full variable domain (missing parts from reference TRBV9 and TRBJ2-2): DSGVTQTPKHLITATGQRVTLRCSPRSGDLSVYWYQQSLDQGLQFLIQYYNGEERAKGNILERFSAQQFPDLHSELNLSSLELGDSALYFCASSVASGQGATSGTLWTGELFFGEGSRLTVL.

Of note for this clonotype: A much larger clone is a single base away; this may be a read error. The V gene is TRBV10-3, the J gene TRBJ2-7; possible D gene TRBD2, 5 bases. Trimming pared 2 bases from V and 2 bases from J, leaving 7 bases between. Germline CDR1 ENHRY, CDR2 SYGVKD. The CDR3 runs to 13 residues. The CDR3 DNA is TGTGCCATCAGTGAGAGCGGTACCTACGAGCAGTACTTC. Translated: CAISESGTYEQYF.

This chain uses TRBV2 with TRBJ2-2; 10 bases match TRBD1. From germline, CDR1 is SNHLY and CDR2 FYNNEI. This CDR3 region has 17 residues. J lost 3 bases, V lost 1 base, and 5 bases had no gene match. CDR3 DNA: TGTGCCAGCAGTGAAGAACCGACAGGGGGCGACACCGGGGAGCTGTTTTTT. Its protein product is CASSEEPTGGDTGELFF.

Turning to this clonotype: Mismatch with germline at one junction end may stem from a read error. The CDR3 sequence: CASSLELWEIVTGEPFF. The DNA of the CDR3 is TGTGCCAGCAGCTTAGAATTGTGGGAGATTGTCACCGGGGAGCCGTTTTTT. V and J are TRBV7-9 and TRBJ2-2; D might be TRBD2 (5 bases). Germline V gene sequence: CDR1 SEHNR, CDR2 FQNEAQ (reference sequence). This CDR3 has 17 amino acids.

The chain uses TRBV29-1 and TRBJ2-3; D not certain. The germline V and J ends were trimmed by 3 bases and 3 bases, with 7 bases remaining between them. Germline CDR1 SQVTM, CDR2 ANQGSEA. The CDR3 contains 12 residues. In DNA form, the CDR3 reads TGCAGCGTTGAGGCGACTACAGATACGCAGTATTTT. The encoded protein is CSVEATTDTQYF.